This T cell receptor (beta chain) was sequenced during a study of blood T cell repertoires in COVID-19. Overall study: Sites across the United States, Italy and Spain contributed samples from acute and convalescent COVID-19. T cells, B-cell-depleted T cells, or PBMCs provided the cDNA or gDNA that served as material.

The germline V and J ends were trimmed by 3 bases and 4 bases, with 7 bases remaining between them. The CDR3 consists of 13 residues. CDR1 KGHSH and CDR2 LQKENI come from the germline V gene. Study processing details: It was from reference gene primer amplification that nucleated cell counts were estimated. Assay: immunoSEQ multiplex PCR; the TCRdb copy retains only in-frame clones and omits some. The V and J calls and clone size are taken from that table; D and trimming were inferred from the DNA. The table lists approximately 400,000 clones, roughly four fifths of them singletons. This clone was seen just once. This CDR3 is also generated by other DNA sequences in the sample.

The clonotype originates from a human donor with acute or convalescent COVID-19. The donor label of this sample is uncertain. Material: peripheral blood. The chain carries TRBV18 and TRBJ1-5, with D possibly being TRBD1 (5 bases). The CDR3 DNA is TGTGCCAGCTCACCCCAGGGAAATCAGCCCCAGCATTTT. It codes for CASSPQGNQPQHF. The full variable domain, its missing parts supplied by reference TRBV18 and TRBJ1-5, is NAGVMQNPRHLVRRRGQEARLRCSPMKGHSHVYWYRQLPEEGLKFMVYLQKENIIDESGMPKERFSAEFPKEGPSILRIQQVVRGDSAAYFCASSPQGNQPQHFGDGTRLSIL.